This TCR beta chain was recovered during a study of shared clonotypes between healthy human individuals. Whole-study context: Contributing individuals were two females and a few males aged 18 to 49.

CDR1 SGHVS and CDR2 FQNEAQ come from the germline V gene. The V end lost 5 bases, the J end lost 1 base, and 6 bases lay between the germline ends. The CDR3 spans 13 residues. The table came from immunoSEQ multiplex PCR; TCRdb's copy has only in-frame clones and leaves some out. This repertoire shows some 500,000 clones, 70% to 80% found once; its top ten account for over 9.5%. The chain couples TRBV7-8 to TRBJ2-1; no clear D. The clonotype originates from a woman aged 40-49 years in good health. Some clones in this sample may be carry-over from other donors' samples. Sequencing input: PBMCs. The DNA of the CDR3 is TGTGCCAGCAGCCAAGGGTCCTACAATGAGCAGTTCTTC. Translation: CASSQGSYNEQFF.